Described below is a single TCR beta chain sequence and its context. The authors' processing: Cell counts per sample came from amplifying reference gene primers. Method: immunoSEQ multiplex PCR; TCRdb's copy keeps in-frame clones and lacks some. That table gives V, J and clone size, and the DNA gave D and trimming. The sample records 140,000 to 150,000 clones, approximately 88% being singletons. The sample is drawn from a study of blood T cell repertoires in COVID-19. At the level of the study: Samples of COVID-19 (acute and convalescent) were obtained from the United States, Italy and Spain. Nucleic acid was either cDNA or gDNA, and it came from T cells, B-cell-depleted T cells, or PBMCs.

Looked up from germline, CDR1 is SGDLS and CDR2 is YYNGEE. This CDR3 has 13 residues. The V end lost 5 bases, the J end lost 4 bases, and 12 bases lay between the germline ends. Sample: peripheral blood. The chain has TRBV9 and TRBJ1-2, with D unresolved. The clonotype was recovered from a man between 65 and 85 years old with acute or convalescent COVID-19. The CDR3 DNA sequence: TGTGCCAGCAGTGCTACAGTTAGCTATGGCTACACCTTC. Its protein product is CASSATVSYGYTF.